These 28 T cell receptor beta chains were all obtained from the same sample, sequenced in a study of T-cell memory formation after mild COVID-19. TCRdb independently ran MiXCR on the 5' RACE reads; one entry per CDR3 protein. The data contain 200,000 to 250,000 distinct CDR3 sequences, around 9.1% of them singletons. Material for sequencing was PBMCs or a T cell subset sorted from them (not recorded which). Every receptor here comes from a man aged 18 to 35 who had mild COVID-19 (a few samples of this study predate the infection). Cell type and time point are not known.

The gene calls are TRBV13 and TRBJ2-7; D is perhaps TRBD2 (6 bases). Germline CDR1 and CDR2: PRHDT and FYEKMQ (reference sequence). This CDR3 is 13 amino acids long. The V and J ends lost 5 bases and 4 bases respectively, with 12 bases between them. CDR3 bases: TGTGCCAGCAGCAACCGGGGGAGGTACGAGCAGTACTTC. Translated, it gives CASSNRGRYEQYF.

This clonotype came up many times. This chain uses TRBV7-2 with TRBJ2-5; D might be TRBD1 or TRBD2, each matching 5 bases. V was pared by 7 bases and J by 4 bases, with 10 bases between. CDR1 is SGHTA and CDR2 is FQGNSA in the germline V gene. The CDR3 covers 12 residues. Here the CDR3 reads CASTRERETQYF. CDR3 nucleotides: TGTGCCAGCACCAGGGAGAGAGAGACCCAGTACTTC.

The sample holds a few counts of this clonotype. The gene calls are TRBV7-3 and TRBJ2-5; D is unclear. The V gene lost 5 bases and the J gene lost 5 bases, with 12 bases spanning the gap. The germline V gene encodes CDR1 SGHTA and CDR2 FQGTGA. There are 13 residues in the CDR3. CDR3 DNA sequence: TGTGCCAGCAGCGTCGGTGCGCGGGAGACCCAGTACTTC. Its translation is CASSVGARETQYF.

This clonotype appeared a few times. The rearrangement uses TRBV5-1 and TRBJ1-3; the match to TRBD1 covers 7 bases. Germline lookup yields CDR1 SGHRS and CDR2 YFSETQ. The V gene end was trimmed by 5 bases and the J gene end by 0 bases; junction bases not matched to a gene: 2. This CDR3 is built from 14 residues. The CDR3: CASRGDSSGNTIYF. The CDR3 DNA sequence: TGCGCCAGCAGGGGGGACAGCTCTGGAAACACCATATATTTT.

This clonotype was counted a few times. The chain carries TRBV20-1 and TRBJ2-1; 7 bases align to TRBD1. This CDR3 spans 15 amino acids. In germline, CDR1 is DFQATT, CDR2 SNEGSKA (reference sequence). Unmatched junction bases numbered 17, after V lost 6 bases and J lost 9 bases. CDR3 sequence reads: CSAPSGGSWGSEQFF. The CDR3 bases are TGCAGTGCCCCTTCAGGGGGATCTTGGGGAAGTGAGCAGTTCTTC.

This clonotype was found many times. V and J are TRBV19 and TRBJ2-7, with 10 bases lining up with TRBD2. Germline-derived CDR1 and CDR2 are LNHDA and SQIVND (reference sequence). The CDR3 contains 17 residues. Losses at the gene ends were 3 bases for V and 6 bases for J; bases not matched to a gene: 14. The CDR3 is CASSIYPSGGPVLEQYF. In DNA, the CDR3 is TGTGCCAGTAGTATTTACCCTAGCGGGGGCCCGGTTCTCGAGCAGTACTTC. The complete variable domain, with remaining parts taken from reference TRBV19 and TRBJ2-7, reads DGGITQSPKYLFRKEGQNVTLSCEQNLNHDAMYWYRQDPGQGLRLIYYSQIVNDFQKGDIAEGYSVSREKKESFPLTVTSAQKNPTAFYLCASSIYPSGGPVLEQYFGPGTRLTVT.

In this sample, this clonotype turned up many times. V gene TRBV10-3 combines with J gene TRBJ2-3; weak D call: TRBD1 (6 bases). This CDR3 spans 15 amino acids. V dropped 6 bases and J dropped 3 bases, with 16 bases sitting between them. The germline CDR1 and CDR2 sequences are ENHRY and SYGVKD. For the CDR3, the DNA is TGTGCCATCAGCGATACAGGGACCGTAACAGATACGCAGTATTTT. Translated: CAISDTGTVTDTQYF.

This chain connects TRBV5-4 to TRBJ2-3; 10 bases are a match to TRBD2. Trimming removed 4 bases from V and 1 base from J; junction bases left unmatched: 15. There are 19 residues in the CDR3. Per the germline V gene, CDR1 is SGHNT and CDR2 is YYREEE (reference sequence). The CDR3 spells CASSRGGLAGGPGTDTQYF. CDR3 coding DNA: TGTGCCAGCAGCCGAGGGGGTTTAGCGGGGGGTCCAGGCACAGATACGCAGTATTTT.

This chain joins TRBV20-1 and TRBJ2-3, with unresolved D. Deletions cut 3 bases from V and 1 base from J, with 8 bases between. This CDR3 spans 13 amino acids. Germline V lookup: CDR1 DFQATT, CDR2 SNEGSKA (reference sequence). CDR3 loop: CSASGTRTDTQYF. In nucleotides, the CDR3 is TGCAGTGCTAGCGGCACACGCACAGATACGCAGTATTTT.

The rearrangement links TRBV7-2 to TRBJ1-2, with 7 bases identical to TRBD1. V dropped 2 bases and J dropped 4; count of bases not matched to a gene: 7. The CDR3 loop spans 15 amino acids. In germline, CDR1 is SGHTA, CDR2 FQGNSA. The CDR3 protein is CASSLTAAGGYGYTF. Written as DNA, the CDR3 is TGTGCCAGCAGCTTAACGGCGGCAGGGGGCTATGGCTACACCTTC. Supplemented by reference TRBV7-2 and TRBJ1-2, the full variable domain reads GAGVSQSPSNKVTEKGKDVELRCDPISGHTALYWYRQSLGQGLEFLIYFQGNSAPDKSGLPSDRFSAERTGGSVSTLTIQRTQQEDSAVYLCASSLTAAGGYGYTFGSGTRLTVV.

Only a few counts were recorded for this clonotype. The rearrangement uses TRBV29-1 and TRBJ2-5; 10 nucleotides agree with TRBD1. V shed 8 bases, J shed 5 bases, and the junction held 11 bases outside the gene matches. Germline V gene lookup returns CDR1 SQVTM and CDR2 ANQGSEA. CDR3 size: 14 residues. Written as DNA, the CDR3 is TGCAGCATAGGGACAGGGGTAATTTCGGAGACCCAGTACTTC. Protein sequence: CSIGTGVISETQYF.

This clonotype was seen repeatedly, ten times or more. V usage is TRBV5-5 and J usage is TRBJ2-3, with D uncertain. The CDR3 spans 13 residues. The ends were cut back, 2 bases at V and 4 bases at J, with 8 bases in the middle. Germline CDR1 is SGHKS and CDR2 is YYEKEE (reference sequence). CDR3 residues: CASSFDGPDTQYF. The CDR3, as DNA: TGTGCCAGCAGCTTCGACGGGCCAGATACGCAGTATTTT.

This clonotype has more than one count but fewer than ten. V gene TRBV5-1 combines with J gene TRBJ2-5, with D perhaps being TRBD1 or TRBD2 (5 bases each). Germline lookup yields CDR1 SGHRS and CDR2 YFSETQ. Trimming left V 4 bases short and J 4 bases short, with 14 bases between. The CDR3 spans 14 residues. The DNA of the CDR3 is TGCGCCAGCAGCGGGATGAGAGGGGTAGAGACCCAGTACTTC. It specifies CASSGMRGVETQYF. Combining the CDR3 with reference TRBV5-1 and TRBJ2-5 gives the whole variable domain KAGVTQTPRYLIKTRGQQVTLSCSPISGHRSVSWYQQTPGQGLQFLFEYFSETQRNKGNFPGRFSGRQFSNSRSEMNVSTLELGDSALYLCASSGMRGVETQYFGPGTRLLVL.

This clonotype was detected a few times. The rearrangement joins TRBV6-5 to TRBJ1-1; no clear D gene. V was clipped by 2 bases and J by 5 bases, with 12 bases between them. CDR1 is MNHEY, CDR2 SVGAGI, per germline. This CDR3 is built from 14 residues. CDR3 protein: CASSYRRFSTEAFF. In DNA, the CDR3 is TGTGCCAGCAGTTACAGGCGATTCTCGACTGAAGCTTTCTTT.

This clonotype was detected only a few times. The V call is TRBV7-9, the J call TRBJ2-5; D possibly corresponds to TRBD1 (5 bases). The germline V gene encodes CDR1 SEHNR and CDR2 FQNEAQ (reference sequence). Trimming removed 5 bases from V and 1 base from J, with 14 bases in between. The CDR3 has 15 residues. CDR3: CASSLFGAAQETQYF. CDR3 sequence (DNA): TGTGCCAGCAGCCTATTTGGGGCAGCCCAAGAGACCCAGTACTTC.

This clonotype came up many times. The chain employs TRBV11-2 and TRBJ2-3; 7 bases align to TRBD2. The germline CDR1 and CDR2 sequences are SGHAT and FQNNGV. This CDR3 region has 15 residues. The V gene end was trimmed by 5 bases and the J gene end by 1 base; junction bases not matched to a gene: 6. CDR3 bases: TGTGCCAGCAGCGAATCAACTAGCGGCACAGATACGCAGTATTTT. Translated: CASSESTSGTDTQYF.

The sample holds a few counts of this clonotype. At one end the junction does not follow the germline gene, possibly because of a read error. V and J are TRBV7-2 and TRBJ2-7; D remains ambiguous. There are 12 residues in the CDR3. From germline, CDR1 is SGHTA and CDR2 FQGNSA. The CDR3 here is CASSLELGRWDF. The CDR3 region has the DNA TGTGCCAGCAGCTTAGAATTGGGCAGATGGGACTTC. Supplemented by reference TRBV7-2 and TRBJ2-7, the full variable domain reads GAGVSQSPSNKVTEKGKDVELRCDPISGHTALYWYRQSLGQGLEFLIYFQGNSAPDKSGLPSDRFSAERTGGSVSTLTIQRTQQEDSAVYLCASSLELGRWDFGPGTRLTVT.

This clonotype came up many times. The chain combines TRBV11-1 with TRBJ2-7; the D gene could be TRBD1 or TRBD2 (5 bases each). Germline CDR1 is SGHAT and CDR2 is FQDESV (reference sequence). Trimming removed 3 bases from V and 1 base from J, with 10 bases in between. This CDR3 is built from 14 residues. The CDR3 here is CASSLGDLSYEQYV. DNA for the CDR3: TGTGCCAGCAGCTTGGGGGACCTATCCTACGAGCAGTACGTC.

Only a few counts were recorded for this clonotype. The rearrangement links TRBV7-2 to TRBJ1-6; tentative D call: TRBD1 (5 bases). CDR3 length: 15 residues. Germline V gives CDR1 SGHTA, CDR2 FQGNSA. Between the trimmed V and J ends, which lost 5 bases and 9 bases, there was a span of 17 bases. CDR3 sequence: CASSPPQGTGSPLHF. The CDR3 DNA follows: TGTGCCAGCAGCCCGCCCCAGGGAACAGGTTCACCCCTCCACTTT.

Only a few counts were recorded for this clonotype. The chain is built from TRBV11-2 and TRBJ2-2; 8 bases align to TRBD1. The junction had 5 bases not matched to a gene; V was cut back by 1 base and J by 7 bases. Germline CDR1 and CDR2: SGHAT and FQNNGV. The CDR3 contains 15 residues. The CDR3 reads CASSLVQGAIGELFF. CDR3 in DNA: TGTGCCAGCAGCTTAGTCCAGGGGGCCATCGGGGAGCTGTTTTTT.

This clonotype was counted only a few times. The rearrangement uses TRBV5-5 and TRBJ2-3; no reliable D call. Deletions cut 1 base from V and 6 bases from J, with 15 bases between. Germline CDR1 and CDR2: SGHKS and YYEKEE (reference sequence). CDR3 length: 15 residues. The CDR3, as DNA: TGTGCCAGCAGCTTGTCGTCGGTAGCAGCCGATACGCAGTATTTT. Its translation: CASSLSSVAADTQYF.

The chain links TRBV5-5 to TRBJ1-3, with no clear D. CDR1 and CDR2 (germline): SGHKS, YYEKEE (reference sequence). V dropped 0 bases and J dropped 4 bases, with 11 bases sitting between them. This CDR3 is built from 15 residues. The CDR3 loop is CASSLDPGWGNTIYF. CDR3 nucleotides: TGTGCCAGCAGCTTGGACCCGGGTTGGGGAAACACCATATATTTT.

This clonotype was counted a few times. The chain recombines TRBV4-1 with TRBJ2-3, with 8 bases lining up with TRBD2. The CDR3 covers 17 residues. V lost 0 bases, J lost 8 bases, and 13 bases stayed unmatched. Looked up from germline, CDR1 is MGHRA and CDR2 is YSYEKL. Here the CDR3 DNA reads TGCGCCAGCAGCCAAGATGGAGCGGGGGAACGAGGGGGTACGCAGTATTTT. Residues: CASSQDGAGERGGTQYF.

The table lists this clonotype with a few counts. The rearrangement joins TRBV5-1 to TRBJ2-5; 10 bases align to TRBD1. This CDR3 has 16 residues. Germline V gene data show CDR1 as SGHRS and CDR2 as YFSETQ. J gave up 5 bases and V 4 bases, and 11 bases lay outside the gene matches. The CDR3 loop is CASSPGAGTGEETQYF. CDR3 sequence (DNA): TGCGCCAGCAGCCCCGGGGCCGGGACAGGGGAGGAGACCCAGTACTTC.

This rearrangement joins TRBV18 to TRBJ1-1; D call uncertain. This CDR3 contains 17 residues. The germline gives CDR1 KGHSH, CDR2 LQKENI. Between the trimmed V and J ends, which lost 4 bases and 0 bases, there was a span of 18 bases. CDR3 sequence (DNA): TGTGCCAGCTCACTCTTCGGGCGTGGGGAGGTGAACACTGAAGCTTTCTTT. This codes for CASSLFGRGEVNTEAFF.

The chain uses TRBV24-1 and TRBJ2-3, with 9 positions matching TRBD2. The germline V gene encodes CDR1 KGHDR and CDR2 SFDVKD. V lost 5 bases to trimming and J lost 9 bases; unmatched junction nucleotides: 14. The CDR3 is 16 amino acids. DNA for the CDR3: TGTGCCACCAGTGTCTCTAGCGGGGTGCTCAGTGACACGCAGTATTTT. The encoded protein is CATSVSSGVLSDTQYF.

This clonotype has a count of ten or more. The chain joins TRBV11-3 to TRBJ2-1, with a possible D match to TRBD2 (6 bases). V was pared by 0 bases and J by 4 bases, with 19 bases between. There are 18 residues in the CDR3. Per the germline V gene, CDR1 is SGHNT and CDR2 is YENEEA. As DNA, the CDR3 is TGTGCCAGCAGCTTAGATCACTCCGGGACTTCCCGTTACAATGAGCAGTTCTTC. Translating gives CASSLDHSGTSRYNEQFF.

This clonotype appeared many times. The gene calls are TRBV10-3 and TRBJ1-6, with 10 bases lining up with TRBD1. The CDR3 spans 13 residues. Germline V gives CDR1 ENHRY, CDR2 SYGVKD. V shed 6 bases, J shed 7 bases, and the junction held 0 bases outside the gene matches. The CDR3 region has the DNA TGTGCCATCAGGGGACAGGGGAATTCACCCCTCCACTTT. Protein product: CAIRGQGNSPLHF.